This TCR beta chain was sequenced during a study of T cell responses to AZD1222 COVID-19 vaccine. Overall study context: Pooling of second doses given at about 4 or about 12 weeks was done. Findings and caveats of the study: Clonal diversity was possibly underestimated; the donors were predominantly white British and more often female. It was only after the peak T cell response that any repertoires were sampled. Mapped onto spike, vaccine-associated CD4 TCRs spanned it and were dominant at 160-218 and 743-854.

Sequencing used immunoSEQ multiplex PCR; TCRdb keeps in-frame clones, though not all of them. The sample has about 120,000 clones; just over 90% are singletons. A word on this clone: Antigen unknown.

This CDR3 is built from 18 residues. Looked up from germline, CDR1 is LGHNA and CDR2 is YSLEER. V gave up 0 bases and J gave up 0 bases, with 16 bases separating them. This chain links TRBV4-3 with TRBJ2-3; perhaps D is TRBD1 or TRBD2 (6 bases each). This TCR was recovered from an adult in good health. Here the sequenced sample was peripheral blood, taken on day 0 of AZD1222 vaccination. The CDR3 spells CASSQDLTEGESTDTQYF. The DNA of the CDR3 is TGCGCCAGCAGCCAAGATCTTACGGAGGGGGAGAGCACAGATACGCAGTATTTT.